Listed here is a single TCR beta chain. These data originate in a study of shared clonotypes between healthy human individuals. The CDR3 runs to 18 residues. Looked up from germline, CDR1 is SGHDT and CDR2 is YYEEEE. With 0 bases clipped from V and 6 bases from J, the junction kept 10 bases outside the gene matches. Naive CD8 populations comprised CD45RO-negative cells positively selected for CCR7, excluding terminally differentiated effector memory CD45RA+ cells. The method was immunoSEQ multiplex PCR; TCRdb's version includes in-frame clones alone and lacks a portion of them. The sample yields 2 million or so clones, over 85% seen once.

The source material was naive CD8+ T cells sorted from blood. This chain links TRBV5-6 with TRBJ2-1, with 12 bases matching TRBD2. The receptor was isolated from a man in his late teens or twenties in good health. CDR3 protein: CASSLGLAGVLIGNEQFF. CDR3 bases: TGTGCCAGCAGCTTGGGACTAGCGGGAGTCCTCATAGGCAATGAGCAGTTCTTC.